This T cell receptor beta chain was sequenced during a study of beta chain features in type 1 diabetes. Study-level results: Insertions were fewer and deletions more numerous at VDJ junctions in type 1 diabetes patients. TCRB CDR3s were moderately but significantly shorter in Type 1 diabetes patients in all four CD4+ subsets. No resolution was reached here on whether HLA type influences TCRB rearrangement.

Germline V gene sequence: CDR1 SQVTM, CDR2 ANQGSEA. The J segment lost 1 base and the V segment lost 8 bases, leaving 7 bases of the junction unmatched. The CDR3 totals 13 residues. Expressed TCRB transcripts were sequenced after all isolated RNA was converted to cDNA. The table came from immunoSEQ multiplex PCR; TCRdb's copy has only in-frame clones and leaves some out. Here the sample spans roughly 500,000 clones, around 28% being singletons. This clone showed up just once. Its antigen is unknown. The sequenced sample was naive CD4+ T cells from blood. The chain carries TRBV29-1 and TRBJ1-1; 7 bases fit TRBD1. This TCR derives from a young man in good health. The CDR3 DNA reads as TGCAGCACCAGTCGGGACAGGAACACTGAAGCTTTCTTT. This gives the protein CSTSRDRNTEAFF.